This T cell receptor beta chain was sequenced in a study of Graves' ophthalmopathy and Graves' hyperthyroidism. Amplification from RNA transcripts yielded the TCR beta CDR3 regions. HTBI-primed first-round RT-PCR preceded second-round multiplex PCR. TCRdb reanalysed the multiplex PCR reads using MiXCR and keeps one entry per CDR3 protein. The table has roughly 410,000 distinct CDR3 sequences, 15% to 19% seen once. Trimming removed 0 bases at V and 0 bases at J, with 18 bases between. CDR1 and CDR2 (germline): SGHRS, YFSETQ. The CDR3 totals 19 residues. General study points: Most thyroid clonotypes with frequency above 0.001 were detected in blood too.

Comment on this clonotype: Its specificity is not known.

This TCR came from a woman aged 18-29 years with stable Graves' hyperthyroidism. This chain links TRBV5-1 with TRBJ2-2, with a weak D call TRBD1 (6 bases). The sample comprised peripheral blood. The CDR3 bases are TGCGCCAGCAGCTTGGTTGGGACAACCCTTGGTTCGAACACCGGGGAGCTGTTTTTT. As protein: CASSLVGTTLGSNTGELFF. Supplemented by reference TRBV5-1 and TRBJ2-2, the full variable domain reads KAGVTQTPRYLIKTRGQQVTLSCSPISGHRSVSWYQQTPGQGLQFLFEYFSETQRNKGNFPGRFSGRQFSNSRSEMNVSTLELGDSALYLCASSLVGTTLGSNTGELFFGEGSRLTVL.